This T cell receptor (beta chain) appears in the sequencing data of a study of radiotherapy plus CTLA-4 blockade in lung cancer. This clone turned up a few times. At the DNA level, this CDR3 is encoded by other sequences in the same sample as well. Data came from immunoSEQ multiplex PCR; TCRdb stores just in-frame clones and leaves some out. The table lists fewer than 90,000 clones, less than 90% of them singletons. Trimming took 0 bases from V and 0 from J, leaving 4 bases between them. Looked up from germline, CDR1 is SGDLS and CDR2 is YYNGEE. The CDR3 length is 14 residues. The source material was peripheral blood, sampled from a patient treated with radiotherapy plus ipilimumab. The chain couples TRBV9 to TRBJ1-3; no firm D call. The receptor's source is a human donor with non-small cell lung cancer who had stable disease on radiotherapy plus ipilimumab. This CDR3 reads CASSVGSSGNTIYF. In DNA, the CDR3 is TGTGCCAGCAGCGTAGGGAGCTCTGGAAACACCATATATTTT.